These 17 T cell receptor beta chains were all obtained from the same sample, sequenced in a study of CD8 T cells in ankylosing spondylitis. Study outcomes and limitations: Ankylosing spondylitis blood appeared to carry a characteristic TCR beta motif of roughly 8 highly homologous variants.

No cognate antigen is known for these TCRs. TCRdb re-derived calls from the 5' RACE reads in MiXCR, one entry per CDR3 protein. The repertoire has more than 600,000 distinct CDR3 sequences, under 20% of them found once; the top ten carry 19%. The sequenced material came from blood, either unsorted or a sorted T cell fraction (not recorded which). Receptors originate from a male donor with ankylosing spondylitis.

The chain couples TRBV15 to TRBJ1-5; D might be TRBD1 (6 bases). V was clipped by 8 bases and J by 0 bases, with 17 bases between them. In germline, CDR1 is LNHNV, CDR2 YYDKDF (reference sequence). The CDR3 is 16 amino acids. CDR3 coding DNA: TGTGCCACCGCGGAGGGGGGAATTTATAGCAATCAGCCCCAGCATTTT. It yields the protein CATAEGGIYSNQPQHF.

This clonotype was detected only a few times. The genes are TRBV6-5 and TRBJ1-5; D call uncertain. The CDR3 spans 13 residues. Trimming removed 3 bases at V and 4 bases at J, with 7 bases between. Germline V gene sequence: CDR1 MNHEY, CDR2 SVGAGI. CDR3 amino acids: CASSYRWNQPQHF. The CDR3 DNA reads TGTGCCAGCAGTTATAGGTGGAATCAGCCCCAGCATTTT.

This clonotype was seen many times. The chain recombines TRBV16 with TRBJ1-5, with TRBD1 as a possible D gene (5 bases). Trimming stripped 2 bases from V and 2 bases from J, with 7 bases between. CDR3 length equals 14 residues. Germline CDR1 and CDR2: KGHSY and FQNENV. CDR3 DNA sequence: TGTGCCAGCAGCCAAAGACAGCGCAATCAGCCCCAGCATTTT. Amino acids: CASSQRQRNQPQHF.

In this sample, this clonotype turned up a few times. This may be a read error: a much more frequent sequence differs by one nucleotide. The chain joins TRBV6-6 to TRBJ2-6; D is unclear. The V gene's germline CDR1 is MNHNY and CDR2 SVGAGI (reference sequence). CDR3 size: 13 residues. CDR3 DNA sequence: TGTGCCAGCAGTAACTCTGGGGCCAACGTCCTGACTTTC. It yields the protein CASSNSGANVLTF.

In its sample, this clonotype was seen a few times. The chain combines TRBV20-1 with TRBJ1-4; no definite D call. Germline assignment: CDR1 DFQATT and CDR2 SNEGSKA (reference sequence). V was shortened by 3 bases and J by 4 bases, with 9 bases between the two germline ends. The CDR3 runs 13 residues. CDR3 in amino acids: CSASAQINEKLFF. The CDR3 DNA reads as TGCAGTGCTAGTGCGCAGATTAATGAAAAACTGTTTTTT.

The chain carries TRBV10-2 and TRBJ1-4; maybe TRBD1 (6 bases). The CDR3 has 13 amino acids. Germline V gene lookup returns CDR1 WSHSY and CDR2 SAAADI. The V gene lost 6 bases and the J gene lost 7 bases, with 12 bases spanning the gap. DNA for the CDR3: TGCGCCAGCAGGGGGGCCAGGGGTGAAAAACTGTTTTTT. Its protein product is CASRGARGEKLFF.

This chain joins TRBV12-3 or TRBV12-4 and TRBJ2-3; D not certain. This CDR3 has 15 residues. V lost 3 bases and J lost 5, with 15 bases in between. CDR3 nucleotides: TGTGCCAGCAGTTTGGGCGCCAAACCAGGAGATACGCAGTATTTT. This encodes CASSLGAKPGDTQYF.

As regards this clonotype: At one of its ends the junction is not consistent with the germline gene, which may arise from a read error. V gene TRBV7-9 combines with J gene TRBJ2-7; D gene ambiguous. CDR1 is SEHNR, CDR2 FQNEAQ, per germline (reference sequence). This CDR3 spans 12 amino acids. Here the CDR3 reads CPSSSGSYEQYF. The CDR3 bases are TGTCCCAGCAGTTCCGGCTCCTACGAGCAGTACTTC.

This clonotype came up a few times. The chain joins TRBV9 to TRBJ2-3; 11 bases map to TRBD2. Per the germline V gene, CDR1 is SGDLS and CDR2 is YYNGEE. Unmatched junction bases numbered 8, after V lost 4 bases and J lost 4 bases. CDR3 length: 16 amino acids. The chain's CDR3 is CASSLFSGGASDTQYF. The DNA of the CDR3 is TGTGCCAGCAGCCTGTTTAGCGGGGGGGCTTCAGATACGCAGTATTTT.

This clonotype appeared many times. The chain combines TRBV18 with TRBJ1-1, with 9 bases fitting TRBD1. The J segment lost 4 bases and the V segment lost 3 bases, leaving 6 bases of the junction unmatched. From germline, CDR1 is KGHSH and CDR2 LQKENI. This CDR3 contains 15 residues. In DNA, the CDR3 is TGTGCCAGCTCACCCCAGGGACAGGGAGGCACTGAAGCTTTCTTT. This encodes CASSPQGQGGTEAFF.

This clonotype was recorded a few times. The chain employs TRBV4-2 and TRBJ2-4; possible D gene TRBD2, 7 bases. CDR1 and CDR2 from the germline V gene are LGHNA and YNFKEQ. V was shortened by 0 bases and J by 6 bases, with 12 bases between the two germline ends. The CDR3 loop spans 15 amino acids. The DNA for the CDR3 is TGTGCCAGCAGCCAAGAGGGGGGGCACCGAAACATTCAGTACTTC. Protein product: CASSQEGGHRNIQYF.

This clonotype appeared a few times. The gene calls are TRBV5-1 and TRBJ1-2, with D hard to call. Germline V CDR1 and CDR2: SGHRS, YFSETQ. The CDR3 is made up of 14 amino acids. Trimming stripped 0 bases from V and 0 bases from J, with 6 bases between. The CDR3: CASSLERANYGYTF. In DNA form, the CDR3 reads TGCGCCAGCAGCTTGGAGCGGGCTAACTATGGCTACACCTTC.

The V and J genes are TRBV27 and TRBJ2-1; D might be TRBD1 (6 bases). Trimming took 1 base from V and 5 from J, leaving 12 bases between them. The CDR3 runs to 15 residues. CDR1 is MNHEY and CDR2 is SMNVEV in the germline V gene (reference sequence). Written as DNA, the CDR3 is TGTGCCAGCAGTTTATTGGACAGAGTTAACAATGAGCAGTTCTTC. Its translation: CASSLLDRVNNEQFF.

The rearrangement joins TRBV7-8 to TRBJ2-7; D gene uncertain. The CDR3 is 15 amino acids. The V gene lost 1 base and the J gene lost 2 bases, with 12 bases spanning the gap. In germline, CDR1 is SGHVS, CDR2 FQNEAQ. The chain's CDR3 is CASSLGVSLAYEQYF. The CDR3 DNA sequence: TGTGCCAGCAGCTTAGGGGTTTCGTTAGCCTACGAGCAGTACTTC.

This clonotype was observed a handful of times. The chain recombines TRBV4-1 with TRBJ2-3, with a weak D call TRBD1 (6 bases). The V end was cut by 0 bases, the J end by 6 bases, with 16 bases between. Looked up from germline, CDR1 is MGHRA and CDR2 is YSYEKL. There are 16 residues in the CDR3. The CDR3 spells CASSQEVGASRDTQYF. Here the CDR3 DNA reads TGCGCCAGCAGCCAAGAAGTGGGGGCATCAAGGGATACGCAGTATTTT.

This clonotype was detected once. The chain uses TRBV12-3 or TRBV12-4 and TRBJ2-1, with D perhaps TRBD1 (6 bases). V was trimmed by 1 base and J by 6 bases, leaving 19 bases between them. The CDR3 is made up of 17 amino acids. The CDR3 protein is CASSLGTVLDIANEQFF. CDR3 DNA sequence: TGTGCCAGCAGTTTAGGGACAGTTCTGGATATTGCCAATGAGCAGTTCTTC.

The chain is built from TRBV7-9 and TRBJ2-1; 9 positions match TRBD2. The germline CDR1 and CDR2 sequences are SEHNR and FQNEAQ (reference sequence). Trimming took 1 base from V and 3 from J; bases not matched to a gene: 7. This CDR3 region has 17 residues. This chain's CDR3 is CASSLGTSGGIYNEQFF. CDR3 in DNA: TGTGCCAGCAGCTTAGGAACCAGCGGGGGGATCTACAATGAGCAGTTCTTC.